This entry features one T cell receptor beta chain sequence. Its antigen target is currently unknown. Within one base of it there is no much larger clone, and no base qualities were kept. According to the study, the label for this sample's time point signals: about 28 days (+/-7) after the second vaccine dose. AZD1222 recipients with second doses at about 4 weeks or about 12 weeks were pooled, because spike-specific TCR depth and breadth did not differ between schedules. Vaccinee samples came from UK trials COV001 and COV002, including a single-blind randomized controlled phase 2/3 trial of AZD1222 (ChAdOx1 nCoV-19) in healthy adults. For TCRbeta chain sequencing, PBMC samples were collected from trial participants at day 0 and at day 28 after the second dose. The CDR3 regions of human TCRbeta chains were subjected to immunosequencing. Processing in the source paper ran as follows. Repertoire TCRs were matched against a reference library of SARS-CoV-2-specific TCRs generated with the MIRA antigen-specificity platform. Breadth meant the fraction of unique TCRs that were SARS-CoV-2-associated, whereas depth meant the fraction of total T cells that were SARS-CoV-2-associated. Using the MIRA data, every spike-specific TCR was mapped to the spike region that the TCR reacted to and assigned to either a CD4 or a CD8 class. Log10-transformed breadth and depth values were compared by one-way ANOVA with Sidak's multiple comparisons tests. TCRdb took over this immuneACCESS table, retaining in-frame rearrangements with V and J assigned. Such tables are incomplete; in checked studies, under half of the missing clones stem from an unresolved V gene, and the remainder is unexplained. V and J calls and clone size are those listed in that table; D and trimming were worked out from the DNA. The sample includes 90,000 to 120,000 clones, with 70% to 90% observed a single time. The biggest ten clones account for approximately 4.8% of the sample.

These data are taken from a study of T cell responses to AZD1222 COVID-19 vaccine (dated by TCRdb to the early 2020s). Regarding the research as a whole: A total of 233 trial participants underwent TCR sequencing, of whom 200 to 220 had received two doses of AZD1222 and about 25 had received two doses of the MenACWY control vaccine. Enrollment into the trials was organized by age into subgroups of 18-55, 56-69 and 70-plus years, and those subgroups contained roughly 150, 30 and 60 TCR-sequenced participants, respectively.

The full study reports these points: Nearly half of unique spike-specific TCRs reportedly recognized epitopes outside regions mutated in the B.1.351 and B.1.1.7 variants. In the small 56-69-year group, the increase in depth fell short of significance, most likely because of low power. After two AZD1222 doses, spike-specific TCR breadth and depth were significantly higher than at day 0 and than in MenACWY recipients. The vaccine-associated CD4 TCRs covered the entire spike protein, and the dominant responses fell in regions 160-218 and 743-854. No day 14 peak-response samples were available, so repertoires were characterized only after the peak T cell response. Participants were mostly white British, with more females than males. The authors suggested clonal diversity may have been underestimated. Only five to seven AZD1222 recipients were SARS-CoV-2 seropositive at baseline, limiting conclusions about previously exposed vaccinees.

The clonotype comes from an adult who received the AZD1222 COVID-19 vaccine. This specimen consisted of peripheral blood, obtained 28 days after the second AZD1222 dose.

The base sequence is TGTGCCAGCAGCTTAGGGATAGGGGGCATGGGCAATCAGCCCCAGCATTTT. The resulting protein is CASSLGIGGMGNQPQHF. The V and J segments used are TRBV7-2 and TRBJ1-5, with TRBD1 identical over 7 junction bases. Spanning cysteine to phenylalanine, the CDR3 consists of 17 amino acids. Only the CDR3 DNA stays, 51 bases, in frame from base 1. CDR1 SGHTA and CDR2 FQGNSA are derived from the germline V gene. Germline trimming: 1 base from V, 2 bases from J; junction bases outside gene matches: 8. Here the CDR3 is joined to the reference TRBV7-2 and TRBJ1-5 genes, and the full variable domain is: GAGVSQSPSNKVTEKGKDVELRCDPISGHTALYWYRQSLGQGLEFLIYFQGNSAPDKSGLPSDRFSAERTGGSVSTLTIQRTQQEDSAVYLCASSLGIGGMGNQPQHFGDGTRLSIL.